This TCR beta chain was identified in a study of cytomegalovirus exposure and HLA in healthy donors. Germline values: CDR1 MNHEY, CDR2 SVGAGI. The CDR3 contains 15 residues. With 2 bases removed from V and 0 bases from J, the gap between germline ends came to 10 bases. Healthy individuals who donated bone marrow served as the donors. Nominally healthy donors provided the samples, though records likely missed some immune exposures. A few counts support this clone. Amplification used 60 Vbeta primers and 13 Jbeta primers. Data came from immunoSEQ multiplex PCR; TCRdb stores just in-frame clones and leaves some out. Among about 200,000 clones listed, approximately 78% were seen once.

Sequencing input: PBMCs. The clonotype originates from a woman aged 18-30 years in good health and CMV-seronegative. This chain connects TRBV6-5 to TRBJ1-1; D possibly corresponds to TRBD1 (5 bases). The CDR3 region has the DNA TGTGCCAGCAGTTACCGCGGGACCGTGAACACTGAAGCTTTCTTT. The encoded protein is CASSYRGTVNTEAFF.